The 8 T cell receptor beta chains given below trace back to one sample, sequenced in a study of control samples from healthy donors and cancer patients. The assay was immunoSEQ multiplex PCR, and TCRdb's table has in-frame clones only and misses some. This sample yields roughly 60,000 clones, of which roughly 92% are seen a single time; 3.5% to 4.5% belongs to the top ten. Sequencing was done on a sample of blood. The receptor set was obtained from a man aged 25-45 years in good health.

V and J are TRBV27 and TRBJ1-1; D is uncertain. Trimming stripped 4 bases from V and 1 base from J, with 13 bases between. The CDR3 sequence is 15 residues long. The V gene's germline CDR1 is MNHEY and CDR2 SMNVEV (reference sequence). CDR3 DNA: TGTGCCAGCAGTTCTCAGACCCTTCCGAACACTGAAGCTTTCTTT. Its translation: CASSSQTLPNTEAFF.

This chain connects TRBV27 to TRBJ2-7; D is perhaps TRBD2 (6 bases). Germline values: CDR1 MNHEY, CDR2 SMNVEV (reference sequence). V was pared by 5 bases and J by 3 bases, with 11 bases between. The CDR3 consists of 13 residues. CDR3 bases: TGTGCCAGCAGTCGGGAGCGTAACTACGAGCAGTACTTC. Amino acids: CASSRERNYEQYF.

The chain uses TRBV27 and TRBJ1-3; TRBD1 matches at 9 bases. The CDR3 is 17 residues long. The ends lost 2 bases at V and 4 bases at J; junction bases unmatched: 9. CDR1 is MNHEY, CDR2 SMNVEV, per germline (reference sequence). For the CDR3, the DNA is TGTGCCAGCAGTTTAATGGCACAGGGGGCGGGCGGAAACACCATATATTTT. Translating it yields CASSLMAQGAGGNTIYF.

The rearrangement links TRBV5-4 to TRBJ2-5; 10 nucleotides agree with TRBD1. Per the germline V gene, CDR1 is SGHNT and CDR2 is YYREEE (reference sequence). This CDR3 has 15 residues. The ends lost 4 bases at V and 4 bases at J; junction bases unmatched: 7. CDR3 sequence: CASSLDRGRGETQYF. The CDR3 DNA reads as TGTGCCAGCAGCCTTGACAGGGGGCGAGGAGAGACCCAGTACTTC. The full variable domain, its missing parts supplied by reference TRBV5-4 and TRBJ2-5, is ETGVTQSPTHLIKTRGQQVTLRCSSQSGHNTVSWYQQALGQGPQFIFQYYREEENGRGNFPPRFSGLQFPNYSSELNVNALELDDSALYLCASSLDRGRGETQYFGPGTRLLVL.

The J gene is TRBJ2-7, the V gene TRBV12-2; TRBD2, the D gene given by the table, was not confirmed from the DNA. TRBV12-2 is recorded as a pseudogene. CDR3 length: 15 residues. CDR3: CASLPRRRGDYEQYF. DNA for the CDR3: TGTGCAAGTCTCCCGCGCCGTCGGGGGGACTACGAGCAGTACTTC.

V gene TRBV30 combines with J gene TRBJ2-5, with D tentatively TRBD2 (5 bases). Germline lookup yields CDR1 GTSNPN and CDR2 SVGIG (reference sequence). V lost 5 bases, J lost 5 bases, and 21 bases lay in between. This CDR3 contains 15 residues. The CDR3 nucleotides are TGTGCCTGGGGGATAAGCGGCGGCCAGCTGGAGACCCAGTACTTC. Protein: CAWGISGGQLETQYF.

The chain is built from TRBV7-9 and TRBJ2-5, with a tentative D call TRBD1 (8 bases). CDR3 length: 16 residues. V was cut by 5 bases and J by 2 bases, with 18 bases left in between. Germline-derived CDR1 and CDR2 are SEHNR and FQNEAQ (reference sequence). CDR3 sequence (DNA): TGTGCCAGCAGCGCAGGCGACAGGGGACTACAAGAGACCCAGTACTTC. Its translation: CASSAGDRGLQETQYF.

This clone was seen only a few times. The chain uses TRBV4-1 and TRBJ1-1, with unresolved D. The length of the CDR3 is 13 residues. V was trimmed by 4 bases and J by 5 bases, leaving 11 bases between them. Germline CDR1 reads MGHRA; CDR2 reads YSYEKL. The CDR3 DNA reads TGCGCCAGCAGCCCGGCCCCGGGGACTGAAGCTTTCTTT. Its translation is CASSPAPGTEAFF.